This TCR beta chain originates from a study of cytomegalovirus exposure and HLA in healthy donors. Overall study: The 90 to 150 validation repertoires were produced on the same platform as the approximately 670 repertoires of the first cohort. This was reported in a later analysis. General observations from the study: A list of 150 to 200 TCR beta chains associated with cytomegalovirus was given.

Trimming took off 7 bases at V and 5 bases at J, with 12 bases between the two ends. Per the germline V gene, CDR1 is SGDLS and CDR2 is YYNGEE. This CDR3 is 13 amino acids long. This table comes from immunoSEQ multiplex PCR, and its TCRdb copy is limited to in-frame clones, with some not included. The sample has hundreds of thousands of clones, roughly 85% seen once; the top ten hold roughly 5.4%. Concerning this clone: Its target is not known.

Input material: PBMCs. This TCR was sampled from a woman younger than 30 in good health and CMV-seronegative. This chain links TRBV9 with TRBJ1-4; perhaps TRBD1 as D (5 bases). The CDR3 spells CASSSGGNEKLFF. The CDR3 nucleotides are TGTGCCAGCTCCTCGGGGGGGAATGAAAAACTGTTTTTT.